This T cell receptor (beta chain) originates from a study of T cells in narcolepsy. This table comes from immunoSEQ multiplex PCR, and its TCRdb copy is limited to in-frame clones, with some not included. The data show roughly 16,000 clones, less than 90% seen once. V was cut by 1 base and J by 1 base, with 7 bases left in between. This CDR3 has 14 amino acids. Germline CDR1 reads ENHRY; CDR2 reads SYGVKD. Study-level results: Blood of same and different patients, but not healthy controls, reportedly held recurring autoreactive clonotypes. Comparing one patient's CSF and blood CD4+ clonotypes highlighted HCRT- and TRIB2-specific autoreactive clonotypes.

This clone occurred a few times. Its antigen is unknown. The J gene is TRBJ1-1, the V gene TRBV10-3, with D hard to call. The sequenced sample was memory (CD45RA-) CD4+ T cells from blood. The receptor was derived from a human donor in good health. The CDR3: CAISEFGTNTEAFF. The CDR3 DNA reads as TGTGCCATCAGTGAGTTCGGTACGAACACTGAAGCTTTCTTT.